Sequencing of this TCR beta chain was carried out in a study of low-dose radiotherapy and immunotherapy resistance in tumors. Study in general: Fractions of 0.5 Gy went to Cohort 1 every 2 weeks, totaling 6.5 Gy.

Time point specified: after trial treatment. The treatment: LDRT plus nivolumab, ipilimumab, low-dose cyclophosphamide and aspirin (RACIN trial). Each eligible patient had an advanced solid tumor, and these tumors lacked tumor-infiltrating lymphocytes. The germline V gene has CDR1 MNHEY and CDR2 SVGEGT. The CDR3 consists of 13 residues. With V trimmed by 8 bases and J by 7 bases, 7 bases remained unmatched. This clonotype was detected a few times. First-strand cDNA used TRAV- and TRBV-specific primers, covering alpha and beta chains. The authors amplified TCRs for 20 PCR cycles with a constant-region primer and a V-primer adapter. mRNA isolates were amplified via in vitro transcription. TCRdb itself ran the reads through MiXCR, one entry per CDR3 protein. This sample carries roughly 56,000 distinct CDR3 sequences, about 25% of them seen once, and the ten largest clones take 5.5% to 8.5%.

This sequence was found in a male donor with prostate cancer. This chain connects TRBV6-2 or TRBV6-3 to TRBJ2-1; 8 nucleotides agree with TRBD2. This sample comprised PBMCs, obtained after low-dose radiotherapy plus immunotherapy. CDR3 in amino acids: CASSASGLNEQFF. The CDR3, as DNA: TGTGCCAGCTCGGCTAGCGGGCTGAATGAGCAGTTCTTC.